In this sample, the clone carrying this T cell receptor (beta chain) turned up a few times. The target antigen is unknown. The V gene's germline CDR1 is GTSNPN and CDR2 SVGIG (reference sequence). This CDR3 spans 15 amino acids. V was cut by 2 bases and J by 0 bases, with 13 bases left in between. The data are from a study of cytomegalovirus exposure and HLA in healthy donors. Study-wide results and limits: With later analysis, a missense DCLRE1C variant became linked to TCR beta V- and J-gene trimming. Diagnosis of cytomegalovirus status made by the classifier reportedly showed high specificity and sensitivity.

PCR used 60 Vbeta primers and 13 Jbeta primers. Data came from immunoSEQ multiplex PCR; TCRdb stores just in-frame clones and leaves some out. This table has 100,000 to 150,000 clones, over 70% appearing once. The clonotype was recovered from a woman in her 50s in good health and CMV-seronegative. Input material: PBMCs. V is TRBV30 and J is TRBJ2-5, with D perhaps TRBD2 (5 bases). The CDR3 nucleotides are TGTGCCTGGAGTCCGGGGATTCTGTACCAAGAGACCCAGTACTTC. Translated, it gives CAWSPGILYQETQYF.